Below, 31 T cell receptor beta chains from the same sample are listed, as sequenced in a study of cytotoxic CD8 clonotypes in ibrutinib-treated CLL. Measured with immunoSEQ multiplex PCR; TCRdb has only the in-frame clones, and not every one. The profile shows over 14,000 clones, around 68% of them singletons. The material sequenced was PBMCs, taken before ibrutinib treatment. Source of these receptors: a human donor with chronic lymphocytic leukemia.

This chain uses TRBV4-3 with TRBJ2-3; D might be TRBD1 or TRBD2, each matching 6 bases. V shed 0 bases and J shed 2 bases, with 15 bases lying between them. Per the germline V gene, CDR1 is LGHNA and CDR2 is YSLEER. CDR3 length: 17 residues. CDR3: CASSQDGYGGPTDTQYF. In DNA, the CDR3 is TGCGCCAGCAGCCAAGATGGGTACGGGGGCCCCACAGATACGCAGTATTTT.

This chain links TRBV19 with TRBJ2-5; TRBD2 might be the D (6 bases). Per germline, CDR1 LNHDA and CDR2 SQIVND (reference sequence). This CDR3 is built from 18 residues. V lost 3 bases and J 5 bases, leaving 25 bases between the germline ends. The DNA for the CDR3 is TGTGCCAGTAGTATTCCGGCTAGCGAGGGAGGCCTCGGGGAGACCCAGTACTTC. Translated, it gives CASSIPASEGGLGETQYF.

The chain recombines TRBV19 with TRBJ2-3; no clear D gene. Trimming left V 7 bases short and J 4 bases short, with 12 bases between. CDR1 and CDR2 from the germline V gene are LNHDA and SQIVND (reference sequence). CDR3 length: 13 residues. The CDR3 sequence is CASISPDSDTQYF. As DNA, the CDR3 is TGTGCCAGTATTAGTCCAGACTCAGATACGCAGTATTTT.

V is TRBV19 and J is TRBJ2-1; D gene uncertain. Looked up from germline, CDR1 is LNHDA and CDR2 is SQIVND (reference sequence). V lost 10 bases to trimming and J lost 5 bases, with 9 bases between them. The CDR3 loop spans 11 amino acids. The CDR3 bases are TGTGCCACCGAGATCAACAATGAGCAGTTCTTC. Its translation is CATEINNEQFF.

CDR3 sequence reads: CASSLLGRDPPEQYF. CDR3 coding DNA: TGTGCCAGCAGCTTACTGGGACGGGACCCTCCCGAGCAGTACTTC. This chain uses TRBV7-2 with TRBJ2-7; tentatively, D is TRBD1 or TRBD2 (5 bases each). Germline V gene sequence: CDR1 SGHTA, CDR2 FQGNSA. CDR3 size: 15 residues. Trimming took 2 bases from V and 6 from J, leaving 17 bases between them.

CDR3 DNA sequence: TGTGCCAGCGCCCTTGGCCGACAGGGTCCCACAGATACGCAGTATTTT. It translates to CASALGRQGPTDTQYF. This chain connects TRBV11-2 to TRBJ2-3, with 7 bases aligning to TRBD1. The germline gives CDR1 SGHAT, CDR2 FQNNGV. The CDR3 contains 16 residues. The V and J ends lost 8 bases and 2 bases, in that order; junction bases with no gene match: 13.

Only one count was recorded for this clone. The chain recombines TRBV18 with TRBJ2-3, with D tentatively TRBD1 (6 bases). V was trimmed by 3 bases and J by 0 bases, leaving 13 bases between them. CDR3 length: 16 amino acids. Per the germline V gene, CDR1 is KGHSH and CDR2 is LQKENI. The CDR3 DNA sequence: TGTGCCAGCTCACCCAACTGGGACACTAGCACAGATACGCAGTATTTT. Its translation is CASSPNWDTSTDTQYF.

The chain employs TRBV5-4 and TRBJ2-1, with D maybe TRBD2 (7 bases). This CDR3 is 16 amino acids long. Germline loops: CDR1 SGHNT, CDR2 YYREEE (reference sequence). Trimming took 4 bases from V and 0 from J, leaving 14 bases between them. The CDR3 reads CASSTGGGPSYNEQFF. CDR3 DNA sequence: TGTGCCAGCAGCACCGGCGGGGGCCCCTCCTACAATGAGCAGTTCTTC.

The chain couples TRBV6-5 to TRBJ1-2; D is unresolved. Germline CDR1 MNHEY, CDR2 SVGAGI. CDR3 size: 14 residues. V was cut by 2 bases and J by 8 bases, with 15 bases left in between. CDR3 in amino acids: CASSYPGRGRGYTF. CDR3 DNA: TGTGCCAGCAGTTACCCGGGTCGGGGTCGGGGCTACACCTTC.

The V call is TRBV6-5, the J call TRBJ2-4; 8 nucleotides match TRBD2. The CDR3 consists of 13 residues. Germline loops: CDR1 MNHEY, CDR2 SVGAGI. Unmatched junction bases numbered 8, after V lost 7 bases and J lost 9 bases. CDR3 sequence (DNA): TGTGCCAGCACCGTCCGGGGGGGCAGCATTCAGTACTTC. Its protein is CASTVRGGSIQYF.

The chain uses TRBV30 and TRBJ1-2; 7 positions agree with TRBD1. Germline V lookup: CDR1 GTSNPN, CDR2 SVGIG (reference sequence). The ends lost 8 bases at V and 6 bases at J; junction bases unmatched: 18. CDR3 length: 15 amino acids. CDR3 in DNA: TGTGCCCGGCCCGACTCATCCACAGGGGAGGATGGCTACACCTTC. It encodes CARPDSSTGEDGYTF.

This chain uses TRBV28 with TRBJ1-4; no definite D call. V was clipped by 2 bases and J by 5 bases, with 9 bases between them. Germline-derived CDR1 and CDR2 are MDHEN and SYDVKM. The length of the CDR3 is 14 residues. The CDR3 loop is CASSLRSLNEKLFF. The CDR3 DNA follows: TGTGCCAGCAGTTTACGTAGCTTGAATGAAAAACTGTTTTTT.

A few counts support this clone. The chain links TRBV6-1 to TRBJ2-1; D is uncertain. The CDR3 covers 13 residues. With 0 bases removed from V and 5 bases from J, the gap between germline ends came to 5 bases. Germline V gene sequence: CDR1 MNHNS, CDR2 SASEGT. CDR3: CASSEAPHNEQFF. CDR3 nucleotide sequence: TGTGCCAGCAGTGAAGCGCCACACAATGAGCAGTTCTTC.

This clone has a single count. J is TRBJ2-7 and V is TRBV29-1, with 8 bases aligning to TRBD2. This CDR3 contains 16 residues. Trimming removed 1 base from V and 3 bases from J; junction bases left unmatched: 11. The germline CDR1 and CDR2 sequences are SQVTM and ANQGSEA. The CDR3 nucleotides are TGCAGCGTTGAAGCCCCCGGGGGGGGGCGCGGCTACGAGCAGTACTTC. This translates into CSVEAPGGGRGYEQYF.

The gene calls are TRBV7-9 and TRBJ2-2; D possibly matches TRBD1 or TRBD2 (6 bases each). Trimming pared 2 bases from V and 3 bases from J, leaving 16 bases between. CDR3 length: 17 residues. CDR1 is SEHNR, CDR2 FQNEAQ, per germline (reference sequence). The CDR3 DNA follows: TGTGCCAGCAGCTTATCCCCGGGGGCCTTGGACACCGGGGAGCTGTTTTTT. Amino acid sequence: CASSLSPGALDTGELFF. The variable domain in full, with the rest retrieved from reference TRBV7-9 and TRBJ2-2, is DTGVSQNPRHKITKRGQNVTFRCDPISEHNRLYWYRQTLGQGPEFLTYFQNEAQLEKSRLLSDRFSAERPKGSFSTLEIQRTEQGDSAMYLCASSLSPGALDTGELFFGEGSRLTVL.

The gene calls are TRBV27 and TRBJ2-2, with D maybe TRBD1 (6 bases). The CDR3 spans 15 residues. Per the germline V gene, CDR1 is MNHEY and CDR2 is SMNVEV (reference sequence). Trimming pared 4 bases from V and 7 bases from J, leaving 16 bases between. The CDR3 reads CASSYRSQGFGELFF. The CDR3 DNA reads as TGTGCCAGCAGTTACAGAAGTCAGGGGTTCGGGGAGCTGTTTTTT.

The V and J genes are TRBV9 and TRBJ1-1; 8 nucleotides line up with TRBD1. The V gene end was trimmed by 3 bases and the J gene end by 3 bases; junction bases not matched to a gene: 7. CDR1 is SGDLS and CDR2 is YYNGEE in the germline V gene. The CDR3 covers 15 residues. CDR3 in DNA: TGTGCCAGCAGCGGCGCAACAGGGGGGTACACTGAAGCTTTCTTT. Amino acid sequence: CASSGATGGYTEAFF.

This clone is termed large. CDR3 in amino acids: CASSEAAGSPYEQYF. The CDR3 DNA is TGTGCCAGCAGTGAAGCGGCGGGTAGCCCCTACGAGCAGTACTTC. The rearrangement links TRBV6-1 to TRBJ2-7, with a tentative D call TRBD2 (5 bases). The CDR3 consists of 15 residues. V was pared by 0 bases and J by 2 bases, with 11 bases between. Germline CDR1 reads MNHNS; CDR2 reads SASEGT.

The chain combines TRBV6-5 with TRBJ1-5; possibly TRBD1 for D (5 bases). The CDR3 spans 15 residues. V lost 6 bases, J lost 3 bases, and 15 bases lay in between. Germline CDR1 is MNHEY and CDR2 is SVGAGI. The CDR3 coding sequence is TGTGCCAGCAGGGATTCCGGGACCCCCAATCAGCCCCAGCATTTT. Its protein is CASRDSGTPNQPQHF.

The chain combines TRBV25-1 with TRBJ2-3, with a possible D match to TRBD2 (5 bases). V lost 1 base, J lost 6 bases, and 17 bases lay in between. From germline, CDR1 is MGHDK and CDR2 SYGVNS. This CDR3 has 16 amino acids. CDR3 DNA sequence: TGTGCCAGCAGTGAATTGGGCGGGCCGGGCTTTGATACGCAGTATTTT. Translation gives CASSELGGPGFDTQYF.

The CDR3 loop is CASSPGDRMTEAFF. Here the CDR3 DNA reads TGTGCCAGCAGCCCCGGGGACCGGATGACTGAAGCTTTCTTT. This chain uses TRBV25-1 with TRBJ1-1, with D perhaps TRBD1 (5 bases). V was shortened by 6 bases and J by 5 bases, with 16 bases between the two germline ends. Germline CDR1 and CDR2: MGHDK and SYGVNS. The CDR3 covers 14 residues.

This clone has more than one count but fewer than ten. The rearrangement links TRBV4-3 to TRBJ2-2, with D unresolved. Germline V lookup: CDR1 LGHNA, CDR2 YSLEER. The CDR3 totals 14 residues. Trimming stripped 3 bases from V and 0 bases from J, with 5 bases between. CDR3 DNA: TGCGCCAGCAGCCACGGCCCGAACACCGGGGAGCTGTTTTTT. Protein: CASSHGPNTGELFF.

V is TRBV19 and J is TRBJ2-1; D may be TRBD2 (5 bases). The ends were cut back, 1 base at V and 0 bases at J, with 25 bases in the middle. The length of the CDR3 is 21 residues. Germline V lookup: CDR1 LNHDA, CDR2 SQIVND (reference sequence). DNA for the CDR3: TGTGCCAGTAGTATAGGGGTCCGGGGATCCCTCCTTTCGAGCTCCTACAATGAGCAGTTCTTC. Its protein is CASSIGVRGSLLSSSYNEQFF.

The rearrangement uses TRBV28 and TRBJ1-2; D call uncertain. V gave up 1 base and J gave up 0 bases, with 9 bases separating them. Germline lookup yields CDR1 MDHEN and CDR2 SYDVKM. This CDR3 spans 15 amino acids. CDR3 in DNA: TGTGCCAGCAGTTTATATTCCGGTACTAACTATGGCTACACCTTC. It yields the protein CASSLYSGTNYGYTF.

The chain couples TRBV18 to TRBJ2-7; D may correspond to TRBD1 or TRBD2 (5 bases each). This CDR3 has 13 residues. V was cut by 3 bases and J by 11 bases, with 17 bases left in between. The germline gives CDR1 KGHSH, CDR2 LQKENI. This CDR3 is CASSPGAGLVEYF. The CDR3 DNA sequence: TGTGCCAGCTCACCCGGGGCAGGGTTGGTGGAGTACTTC.

The chain joins TRBV5-8 to TRBJ1-3; D unclear. The V and J ends lost 2 bases and 0 bases respectively, with 9 bases between them. The CDR3 is 15 amino acids. Germline V gene data show CDR1 as SGHTS and CDR2 as YDEGEE. CDR3 amino acids: CASSFPGFSGNTIYF. In nucleotides, the CDR3 is TGTGCCAGCAGCTTTCCTGGGTTCTCTGGAAACACCATATATTTT.

The V call is TRBV11-2, the J call TRBJ1-3, with no clear D. The ends were cut back, 1 base at V and 1 base at J, with 8 bases in the middle. This CDR3 comprises 15 residues. Germline CDR1 reads SGHAT; CDR2 reads FQNNGV. The CDR3 DNA sequence: TGTGCCAGCAGCTTAGGGCCGGGATCTGGAAACACCATATATTTT. Residues: CASSLGPGSGNTIYF. Filled out from reference TRBV11-2 and TRBJ1-3, the complete variable domain reads EAGVAQSPRYKIIEKRQSVAFWCNPISGHATLYWYQQILGQGPKLLIQFQNNGVVDDSQLPKDRFSAERLKGVDSTLKIQPAKLEDSAVYLCASSLGPGSGNTIYFGEGSWLTVV.

This chain links TRBV5-1 with TRBJ2-1, with TRBD1 matching 9 bases. This CDR3 is 22 amino acids long. V dropped 0 bases and J dropped 9; count of bases not matched to a gene: 28. CDR1 and CDR2 from the germline V gene are SGHRS and YFSETQ. CDR3 in amino acids: CASSLARGSDRGEAHKQGEQFF. For the CDR3, the DNA is TGCGCCAGCAGCTTGGCCCGCGGCTCGGACAGGGGCGAAGCCCATAAACAAGGTGAGCAGTTCTTC. The full variable domain, in which reference TRBV5-1 and TRBJ2-1 provide the parts outside the CDR3, is KAGVTQTPRYLIKTRGQQVTLSCSPISGHRSVSWYQQTPGQGLQFLFEYFSETQRNKGNFPGRFSGRQFSNSRSEMNVSTLELGDSALYLCASSLARGSDRGEAHKQGEQFFGPGTRLTVL.

The V and J genes are TRBV6-4 and TRBJ1-1, with a tentative D call TRBD1 (5 bases). CDR1 is MRHNA, CDR2 SNTAGT, per germline. The CDR3 is 17 residues long. V was cut by 6 bases and J by 5 bases, with 25 bases left in between. The CDR3 DNA is TGTGCCAGCAGAGGATCGACTTTGGCGGGGGGAGAAACTGAAGCTTTCTTT. Translating gives CASRGSTLAGGETEAFF.

The rearrangement links TRBV27 to TRBJ2-3, with TRBD1 as a possible D gene (5 bases). Trimming shortened V by 1 base and J by 0 bases, and 11 bases separated the two germline ends. Looked up from germline, CDR1 is MNHEY and CDR2 is SMNVEV (reference sequence). The CDR3 runs to 16 residues. The CDR3 DNA follows: TGTGCCAGCAGTTTATGGGCAGGGTCTAGCACAGATACGCAGTATTTT. Protein: CASSLWAGSSTDTQYF.

The chain is built from TRBV18 and TRBJ2-1; possibly TRBD1 or TRBD2 for D (5 bases each). V shed 6 bases and J shed 3 bases, with 9 bases lying between them. CDR1 KGHSH and CDR2 LQKENI come from the germline V gene. The CDR3 runs 13 residues. CDR3 sequence: CASSGTGYNEQFF. As DNA, the CDR3 is TGTGCCAGCTCGGGGACCGGCTACAATGAGCAGTTCTTC.